This TCR beta chain was sequenced for a study of healthy donors' naive CD4 and CD8 T cells. About the research overall: For TCR alpha, new primers spanned all functional IMGT alpha genes.

A linear amplification protocol produced the TCR libraries from 500 ng of total RNA. MiXCR, applied by TCRdb to the reads, yields one record per CDR3 protein. The sample carries roughly 200,000 distinct CDR3 sequences, under 85% recorded once. Overall study results and limits: Around 13% of CD4/CD8 propensity variance appeared explained by V, J and CDR3 charge.

As concerns this clonotype: The antigen remains undetermined.

The origin of this receptor is a pool of human donors in good health; the sample pools cells from several healthy donors. The sample comprised naive CD4+ and CD8+ T cells sorted from blood, pooled from several donors.

The CDR3 nucleotides are TGTGCCAGCTATACGGGACTAGCGGACTGGGATGAGCAGTTCTTC. This translates into CASYTGLADWDEQFF. The chain combines TRBV28 with TRBJ2-1, with 11 bases that match TRBD2. CDR1 is MDHEN, CDR2 SYDVKM, per germline. The CDR3 length is 15 residues. The trim removed 8 bases at V and 8 bases at J, leaving 11 bases unmatched.